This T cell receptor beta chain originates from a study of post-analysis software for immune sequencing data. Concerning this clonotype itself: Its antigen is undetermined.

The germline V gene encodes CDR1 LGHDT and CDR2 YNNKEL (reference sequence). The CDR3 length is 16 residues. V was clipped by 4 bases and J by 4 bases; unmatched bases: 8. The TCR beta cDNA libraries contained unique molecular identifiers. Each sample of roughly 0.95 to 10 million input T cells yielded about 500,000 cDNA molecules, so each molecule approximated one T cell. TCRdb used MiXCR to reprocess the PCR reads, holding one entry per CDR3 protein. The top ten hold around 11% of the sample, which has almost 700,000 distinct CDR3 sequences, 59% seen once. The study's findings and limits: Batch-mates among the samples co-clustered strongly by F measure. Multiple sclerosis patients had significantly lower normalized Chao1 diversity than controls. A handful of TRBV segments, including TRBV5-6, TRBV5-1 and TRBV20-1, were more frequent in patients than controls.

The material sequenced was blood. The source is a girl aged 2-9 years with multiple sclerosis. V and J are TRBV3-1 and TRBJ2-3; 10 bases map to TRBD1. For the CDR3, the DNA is TGTGCCAGCAGCCTACTATCCGGGACAGGGGCAGATACGCAGTATTTT. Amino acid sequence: CASSLLSGTGADTQYF.